These 3 T cell receptor beta chains originate from one sample sequenced in a study of control samples from healthy donors and cancer patients (dated by TCRdb to the early 2020s). Libraries were prepared through the immunoSEQ multiplex PCR assay. The clones in this table, taken by TCRdb from immuneACCESS, are in-frame only. Not every clone is retained; where verified, under half of the shortfall comes from an unresolved V gene, and the cause of the rest is unknown. This sample gives tens of thousands of clones in total; just under 85% of them show up just once. The ten largest account for roughly 19% of the sample. Sequencing was performed on blood. The source is a man aged 25-45 years in good health.

This clone was counted a few times. The chain carries TRBV3-1 (or the pseudogene TRBV3-2) and TRBJ2-5; D gene uncertain. CDR1 is LGHDT and CDR2 is YNNKEL in the germline V gene (reference sequence). The length of the CDR3 is 11 residues. V was shortened by 3 bases and J by 6 bases, with 5 bases between the two germline ends. The CDR3 bases are TGTGCCAGCAGCCATAGTCAGACCCAGTACTTC. This translates into CASSHSQTQYF.

The chain employs TRBV19 and TRBJ2-3, with 9 bases fitting TRBD2. The CDR3 covers 15 residues. Germline-derived CDR1 and CDR2 are LNHDA and SQIVND (reference sequence). Trimming removed 6 bases from V and 0 bases from J; junction bases left unmatched: 4. The CDR3 here is CASRKRGESTDTQYF. The CDR3 DNA reads as TGTGCCAGTAGAAAGCGGGGGGAGAGCACAGATACGCAGTATTTT.

The gene calls are TRBV18 and TRBJ1-1; TRBD1 aligns across 8 bases. The V and J ends lost 3 bases and 0 bases, in that order; junction bases with no gene match: 0. Per the germline V gene, CDR1 is KGHSH and CDR2 is LQKENI. This CDR3 is built from 14 residues. CDR3 residues: CASSPTGVNTEAFF. The CDR3 DNA is TGTGCCAGCTCACCGACAGGGGTGAACACTGAAGCTTTCTTT.